This T cell receptor beta chain is drawn from a study of blood T cell repertoires in COVID-19. This clone has more than one count but fewer than ten. Generated by immunoSEQ multiplex PCR, the TCRdb table keeps only in-frame clones and is missing some. The top ten hold under 1.2% of the sample, which has 350,000 or so clones, almost 90% seen once. Germline lookup yields CDR1 LNHDA and CDR2 SQIVND (reference sequence). The CDR3 loop spans 15 amino acids. The trim removed 1 base at V and 3 bases at J, leaving 2 bases unmatched. The rearrangement joins TRBV19 to TRBJ2-1; TRBD1 aligns across 8 bases. Sequenced sample: PBMCs or T cells enriched from blood (not recorded which). The TCR originated in a woman in her 30s who had been exposed to COVID-19. The CDR3 spells CASSIVTGGYNEQFF. The CDR3 DNA sequence: TGTGCCAGTAGTATAGTTACAGGGGGCTACAATGAGCAGTTCTTC.